Listed below are T cell receptor beta chains from one sample, sequenced in a study of blood T cell repertoires in COVID-19. TCRdb's table, derived via immunoSEQ multiplex PCR, lists solely in-frame clones and lacks some. Of approximately 300,000 clones in the sample, about 83% were seen once. Sequencing was done on a sample of peripheral blood. These receptors all come from a woman aged 50 to 60 with acute or convalescent COVID-19. Each CDR3 is given without its conserved first and last residue.

V	CDR3
TRBV27	ASSFTGQGNYGYT
TRBV6-1	ASSELPGQGAIYGYT
TRBV7-3	ASSFRGAGELF
TRBV2	ASSGGTGRTEAF
TRBV19	ASSKDRAGEQY
TRBV4-2	ASNSGEAAGQETQY
TRBV6-5	ASSSGVGANVLT
TRBV5-1	ASSEGAGTTGELF
TRBV7-8	ASSEYTGSSGAEAF
TRBV5-3	ARSHPPNSGVLSEQF
TRBV29-1	SVRQGIYNEQF
TRBV19	ASSILGDQPQH
TRBV25-1	ASSPSGGGAYETQY
TRBV5-6	ASSFLAGVQVGNNEQF
TRBV2	ASRRGTYNEQF
TRBV9	ASSAGGGGETQY
TRBV6-2/TRBV6-3	ASSRDRVSEKLF
TRBV6-4	ASSDFEGSQPQH
TRBV2	ASILDSPNTEAF
TRBV7-3	ASSFASGSYNEQF
TRBV10-3	ATRDRVLTEAF
TRBV18	ASSPLEDYGYT
TRBV10-1	ASSTTQGKSYNEQF
TRBV7-9	ASSSRGDTEAF
TRBV19	ASSPSDRNQPQH
TRBV7-9	ASSWGTPTDEKLF
TRBV19	ASSISLQASSGNTIY
TRBV5-1	ASSLGRDSGRETQY
TRBV12-3/TRBV12-4	ASSPGGYNEQF